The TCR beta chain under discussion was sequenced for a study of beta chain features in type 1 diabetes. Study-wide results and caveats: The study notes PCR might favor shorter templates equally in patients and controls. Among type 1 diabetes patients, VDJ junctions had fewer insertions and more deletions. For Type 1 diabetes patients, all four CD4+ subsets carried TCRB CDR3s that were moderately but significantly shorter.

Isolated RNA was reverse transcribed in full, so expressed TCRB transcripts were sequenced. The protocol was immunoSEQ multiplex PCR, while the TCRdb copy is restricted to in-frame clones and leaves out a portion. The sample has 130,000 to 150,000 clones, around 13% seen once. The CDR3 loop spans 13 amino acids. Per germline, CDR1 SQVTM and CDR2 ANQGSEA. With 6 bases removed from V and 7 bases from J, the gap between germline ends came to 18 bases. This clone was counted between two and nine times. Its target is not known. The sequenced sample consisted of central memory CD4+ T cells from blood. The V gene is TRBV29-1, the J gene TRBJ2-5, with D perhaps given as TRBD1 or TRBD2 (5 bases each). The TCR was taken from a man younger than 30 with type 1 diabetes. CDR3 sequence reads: CSVGATHQGTQYF. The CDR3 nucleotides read TGCAGCGTCGGGGCTACTCACCAGGGGACCCAGTACTTC.